This TCR beta chain stems from a study of technical replicates of blood from a handful of donors. This table comes from immunoSEQ multiplex PCR, and its TCRdb copy is limited to in-frame clones, with some not included. The sample lists 85,000 to 100,000 clones, almost 96% occurring once. This CDR3 has 18 residues. Germline-derived CDR1 and CDR2 are SEHNR and FQNEAQ (reference sequence). With V trimmed by 2 bases and J by 5 bases, 9 bases remained unmatched. The sequence was collected from a human donor in good health. V and J are TRBV7-9 and TRBJ2-2, with TRBD2 matching over 12 bases. The sequenced sample was T cells isolated from PBMCs. CDR3 DNA: TGTGCCAGCAGCTTAATCCCTAGCGGGAGGGCCAATACCGGGGAGCTGTTTTTT. Its protein product is CASSLIPSGRANTGELFF.